This T cell receptor (beta chain) stems from a study of glioma-infiltrating T cells. Study-wide results and caveats: Above-expected tissue-blood divergence occurred in all gliomas, most in low-grade ones. Only very few CDR3 sequences appeared in both tissue and blood.

TCR alpha and beta CDR3 regions were amplified from RNA using iRepertoire nested multiplex PCR. For one-step reverse transcription and amplification, roughly 95-400 ng of tissue mRNA or PBMC total RNA was used. TCRdb ran MiXCR on the multiplex PCR reads and lists one entry per CDR3 protein. The sample consists of approximately 120,000 distinct CDR3 sequences, roughly 24% of them appearing once. The germline V gene has CDR1 MDHEN and CDR2 SYDVKM. The CDR3 consists of 17 residues. Trimming removed 1 base from V and 2 bases from J; junction bases left unmatched: 8. This clonotype showed up many times. What it binds is unknown.

This TCR was sampled from a human donor with low-grade glioma or glioblastoma, undergoing nonglioma brain surgery, or in good health (not recorded which). The chain carries TRBV28 and TRBJ2-5, with 9 bases aligning to TRBD1. The material sequenced was glioma tissue, nonneoplastic brain tissue, or PBMCs (not recorded which). CDR3: CASSLFPLGQGQETQYF. The DNA for the CDR3 is TGTGCCAGCAGTTTATTTCCTTTGGGACAGGGACAAGAGACCCAGTACTTC.